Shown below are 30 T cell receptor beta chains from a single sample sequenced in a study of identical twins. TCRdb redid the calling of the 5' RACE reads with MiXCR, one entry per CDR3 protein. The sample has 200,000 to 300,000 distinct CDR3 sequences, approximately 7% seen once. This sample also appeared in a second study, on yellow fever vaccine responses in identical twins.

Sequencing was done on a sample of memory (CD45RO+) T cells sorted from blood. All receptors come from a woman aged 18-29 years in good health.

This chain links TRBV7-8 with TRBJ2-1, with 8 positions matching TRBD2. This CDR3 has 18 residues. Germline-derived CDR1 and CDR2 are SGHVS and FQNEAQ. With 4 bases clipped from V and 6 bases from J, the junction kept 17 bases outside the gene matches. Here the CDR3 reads CASSSPGRGVSFANEQFF. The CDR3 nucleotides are TGTGCCAGCAGCTCCCCTGGGCGGGGGGTCTCTTTCGCCAATGAGCAGTTCTTC.

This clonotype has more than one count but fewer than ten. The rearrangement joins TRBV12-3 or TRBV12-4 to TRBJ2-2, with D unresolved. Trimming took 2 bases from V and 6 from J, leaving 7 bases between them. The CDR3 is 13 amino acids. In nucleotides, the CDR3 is TGTGCCAGCAGTTTAAGGATCCCCGGGGAGCTGTTTTTT. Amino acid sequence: CASSLRIPGELFF.

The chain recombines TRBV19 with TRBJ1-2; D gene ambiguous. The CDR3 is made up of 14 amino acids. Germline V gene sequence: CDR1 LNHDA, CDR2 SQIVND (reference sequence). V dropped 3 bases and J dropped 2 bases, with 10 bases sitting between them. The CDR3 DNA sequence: TGTGCCAGTAGTATGAAGGACGGAAACTATGGCTACACCTTC. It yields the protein CASSMKDGNYGYTF. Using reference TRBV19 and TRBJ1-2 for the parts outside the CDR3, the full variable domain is DGGITQSPKYLFRKEGQNVTLSCEQNLNHDAMYWYRQDPGQGLRLIYYSQIVNDFQKGDIAEGYSVSREKKESFPLTVTSAQKNPTAFYLCASSMKDGNYGYTFGSGTRLTVV.

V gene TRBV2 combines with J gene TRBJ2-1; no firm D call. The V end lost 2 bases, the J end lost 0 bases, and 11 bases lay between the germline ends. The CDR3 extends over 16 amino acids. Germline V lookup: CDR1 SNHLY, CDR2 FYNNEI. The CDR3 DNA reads TGTGCCAGCAGTGAACGGAGACTGAGCTCCTACAATGAGCAGTTCTTC. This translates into CASSERRLSSYNEQFF.

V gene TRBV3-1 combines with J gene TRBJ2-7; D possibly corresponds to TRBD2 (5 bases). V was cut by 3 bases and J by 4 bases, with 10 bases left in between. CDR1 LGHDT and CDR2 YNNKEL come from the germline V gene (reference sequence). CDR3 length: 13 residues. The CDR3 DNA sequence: TGTGCCAGCAGCCAGGACTTATTTTACGAGCAGTACTTC. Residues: CASSQDLFYEQYF.

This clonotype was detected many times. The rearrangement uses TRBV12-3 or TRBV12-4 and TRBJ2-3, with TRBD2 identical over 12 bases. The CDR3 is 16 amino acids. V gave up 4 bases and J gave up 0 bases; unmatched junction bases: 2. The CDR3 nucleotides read TGTGCCAGCAGTTCTGGACTAGCGGGGAGCACAGATACGCAGTATTTT. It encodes CASSSGLAGSTDTQYF.

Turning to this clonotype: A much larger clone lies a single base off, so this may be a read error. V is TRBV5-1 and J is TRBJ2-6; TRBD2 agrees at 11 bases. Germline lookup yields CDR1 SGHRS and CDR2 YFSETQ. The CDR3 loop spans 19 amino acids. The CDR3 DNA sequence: TGCACCAGCAGCTTCTTAACTAGCGGGGGCCGCTCTGGGGCCAACGTCCTGACTTTC. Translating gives CTSSFLTSGGRSGANVLTF.

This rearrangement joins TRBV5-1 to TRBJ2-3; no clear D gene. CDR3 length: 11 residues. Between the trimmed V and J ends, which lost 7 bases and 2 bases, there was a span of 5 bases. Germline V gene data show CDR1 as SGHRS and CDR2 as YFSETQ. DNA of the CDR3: TGCGCCAGCGGGGACACAGATACGCAGTATTTT. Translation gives CASGDTDTQYF.

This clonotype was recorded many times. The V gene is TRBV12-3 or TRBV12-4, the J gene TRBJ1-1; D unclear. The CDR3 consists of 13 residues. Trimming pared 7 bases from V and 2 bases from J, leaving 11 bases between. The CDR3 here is CASTLRPNTEAFF. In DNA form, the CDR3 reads TGTGCCAGCACCCTGAGACCAAACACTGAAGCTTTCTTT.

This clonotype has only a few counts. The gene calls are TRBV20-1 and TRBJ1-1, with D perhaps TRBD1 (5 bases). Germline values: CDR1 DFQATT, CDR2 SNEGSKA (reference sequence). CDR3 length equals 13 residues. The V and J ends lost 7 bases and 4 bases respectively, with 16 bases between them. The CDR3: CSVPQGETTEAFF. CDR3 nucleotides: TGCAGTGTCCCGCAGGGTGAGACCACTGAAGCTTTCTTT.

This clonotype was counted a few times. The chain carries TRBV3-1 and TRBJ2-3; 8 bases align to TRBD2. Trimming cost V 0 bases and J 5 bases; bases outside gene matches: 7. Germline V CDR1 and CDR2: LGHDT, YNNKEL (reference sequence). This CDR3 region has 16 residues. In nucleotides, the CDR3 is TGTGCCAGCAGCCAAGATCTGATTAGCGGGAAAGATACGCAGTATTTT. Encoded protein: CASSQDLISGKDTQYF.

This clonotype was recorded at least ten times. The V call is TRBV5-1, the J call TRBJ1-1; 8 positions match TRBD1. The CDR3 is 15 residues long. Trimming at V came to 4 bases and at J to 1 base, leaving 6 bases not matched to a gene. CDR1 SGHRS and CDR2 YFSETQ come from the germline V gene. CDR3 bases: TGCGCCAGCAGCCCCCGGACAGGGTCGAACACTGAAGCTTTCTTT. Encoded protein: CASSPRTGSNTEAFF.

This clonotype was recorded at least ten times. The CDR3 region is CASSQVLAAQETQYF. CDR3 bases: TGCGCCAGCAGCCAAGTTTTGGCAGCACAAGAGACCCAGTACTTC. The rearrangement links TRBV4-1 to TRBJ2-5; D ambiguous. Germline V lookup: CDR1 MGHRA, CDR2 YSYEKL. V lost 1 base to trimming and J lost 2 bases, with 11 bases between them. The CDR3 sequence is 15 residues long.

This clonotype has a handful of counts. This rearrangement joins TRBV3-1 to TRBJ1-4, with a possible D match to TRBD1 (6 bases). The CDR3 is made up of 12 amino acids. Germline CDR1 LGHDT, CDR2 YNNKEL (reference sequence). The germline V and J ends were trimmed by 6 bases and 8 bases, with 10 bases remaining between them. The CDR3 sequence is CASSSRGEKLFF. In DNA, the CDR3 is TGTGCCAGCAGTAGCAGGGGAGAAAAACTGTTTTTT.

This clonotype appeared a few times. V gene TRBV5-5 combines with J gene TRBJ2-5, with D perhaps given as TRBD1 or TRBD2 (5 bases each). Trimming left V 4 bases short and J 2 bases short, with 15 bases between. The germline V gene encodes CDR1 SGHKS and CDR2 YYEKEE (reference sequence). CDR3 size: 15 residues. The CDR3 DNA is TGTGCCAGCAGCCCCGAGGTGAGGGGACAAGAGACCCAGTACTTC. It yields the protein CASSPEVRGQETQYF.

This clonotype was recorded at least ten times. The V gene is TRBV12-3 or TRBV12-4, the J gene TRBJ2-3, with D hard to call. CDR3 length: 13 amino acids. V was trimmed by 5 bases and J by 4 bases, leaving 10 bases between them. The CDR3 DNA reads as TGTGCCAGCAGTCTCCGCACAGCAGATACGCAGTATTTT. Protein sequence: CASSLRTADTQYF.

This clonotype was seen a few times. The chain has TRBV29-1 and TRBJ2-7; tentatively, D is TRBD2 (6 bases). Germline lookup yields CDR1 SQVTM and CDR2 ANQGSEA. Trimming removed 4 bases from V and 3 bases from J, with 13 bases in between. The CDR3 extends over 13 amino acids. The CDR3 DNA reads TGCAGCGTTGTTTCCGGGGGTGACTACGAGCAGTACTTC. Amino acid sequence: CSVVSGGDYEQYF.

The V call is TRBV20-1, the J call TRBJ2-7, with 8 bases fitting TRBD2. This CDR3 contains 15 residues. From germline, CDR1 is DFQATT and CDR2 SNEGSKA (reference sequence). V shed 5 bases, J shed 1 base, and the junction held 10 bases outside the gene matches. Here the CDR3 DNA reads TGCAGTGCTTCCCGTAGCGGGGCGACTTCCTACGAGCAGTACTTC. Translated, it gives CSASRSGATSYEQYF.

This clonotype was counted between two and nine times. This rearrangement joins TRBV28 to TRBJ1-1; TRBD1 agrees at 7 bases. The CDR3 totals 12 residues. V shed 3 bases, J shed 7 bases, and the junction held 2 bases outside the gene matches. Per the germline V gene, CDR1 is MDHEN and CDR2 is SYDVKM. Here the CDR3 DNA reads TGTGCCAGCAGTTTCGGACAGGTTGAAGCTTTCTTT. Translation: CASSFGQVEAFF.

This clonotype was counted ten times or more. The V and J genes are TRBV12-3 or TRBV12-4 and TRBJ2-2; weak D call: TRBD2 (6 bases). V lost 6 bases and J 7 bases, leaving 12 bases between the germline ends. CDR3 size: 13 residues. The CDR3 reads CASRVGGFGELFF. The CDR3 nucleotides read TGTGCCAGCAGAGTTGGGGGGTTCGGGGAGCTGTTTTTT.

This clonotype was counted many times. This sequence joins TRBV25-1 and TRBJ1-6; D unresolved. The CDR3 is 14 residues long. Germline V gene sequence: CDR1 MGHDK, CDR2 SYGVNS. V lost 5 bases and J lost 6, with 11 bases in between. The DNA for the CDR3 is TGTGCCAGCAGTCGGGCGGGTTCTAATTCACCCCTCCACTTT. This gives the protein CASSRAGSNSPLHF.

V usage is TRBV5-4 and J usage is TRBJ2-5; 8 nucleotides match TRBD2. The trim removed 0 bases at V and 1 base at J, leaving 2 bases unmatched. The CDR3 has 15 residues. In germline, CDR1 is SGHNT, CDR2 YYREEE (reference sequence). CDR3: CASSLEAGVQETQYF. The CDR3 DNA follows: TGTGCCAGCAGCTTGGAAGCGGGAGTCCAAGAGACCCAGTACTTC.

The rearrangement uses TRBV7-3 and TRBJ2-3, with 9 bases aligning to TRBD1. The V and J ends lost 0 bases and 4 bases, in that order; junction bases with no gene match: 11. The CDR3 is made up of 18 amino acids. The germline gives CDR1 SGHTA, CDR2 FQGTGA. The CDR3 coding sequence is TGTGCCAGCAGCTTAACGGCAGCGGACAGGGGTTCGGCAGATACGCAGTATTTT. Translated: CASSLTAADRGSADTQYF.

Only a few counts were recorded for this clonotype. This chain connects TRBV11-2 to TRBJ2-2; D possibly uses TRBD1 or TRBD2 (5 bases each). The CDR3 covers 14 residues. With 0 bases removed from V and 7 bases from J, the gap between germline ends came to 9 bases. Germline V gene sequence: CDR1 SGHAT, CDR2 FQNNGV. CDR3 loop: CASSLDGTGGELFF. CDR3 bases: TGTGCCAGCAGCTTAGACGGGACCGGCGGGGAGCTGTTTTTT. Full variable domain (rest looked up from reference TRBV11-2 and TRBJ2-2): EAGVAQSPRYKIIEKRQSVAFWCNPISGHATLYWYQQILGQGPKLLIQFQNNGVVDDSQLPKDRFSAERLKGVDSTLKIQPAKLEDSAVYLCASSLDGTGGELFFGEGSRLTVL.

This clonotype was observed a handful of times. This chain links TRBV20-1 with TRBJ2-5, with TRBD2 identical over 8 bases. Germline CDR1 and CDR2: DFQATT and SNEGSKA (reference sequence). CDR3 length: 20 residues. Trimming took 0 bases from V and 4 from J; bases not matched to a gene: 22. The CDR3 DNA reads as TGCAGTGCTAGAGATCTATCTTTAACTAGCGGAGAAGGGACGAGAGAGACCCAGTACTTC. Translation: CSARDLSLTSGEGTRETQYF.

The CDR3 sequence: CASSPDMDYGYTF. The CDR3 DNA reads as TGTGCCAGCAGCCCGGACATGGACTATGGCTACACCTTC. The rearrangement uses TRBV5-6 and TRBJ1-2, with a tentative D call TRBD1 (5 bases). This CDR3 spans 13 amino acids. The germline V gene encodes CDR1 SGHDT and CDR2 YYEEEE. V lost 4 bases, J lost 3 bases, and 10 bases lay in between.

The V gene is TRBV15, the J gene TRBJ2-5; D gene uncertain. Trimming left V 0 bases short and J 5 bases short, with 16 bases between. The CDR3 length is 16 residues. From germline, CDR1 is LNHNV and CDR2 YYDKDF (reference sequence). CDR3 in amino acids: CATSRDRGSGVETQYF. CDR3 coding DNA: TGTGCCACCAGCAGAGATCGCGGCAGTGGGGTTGAGACCCAGTACTTC.

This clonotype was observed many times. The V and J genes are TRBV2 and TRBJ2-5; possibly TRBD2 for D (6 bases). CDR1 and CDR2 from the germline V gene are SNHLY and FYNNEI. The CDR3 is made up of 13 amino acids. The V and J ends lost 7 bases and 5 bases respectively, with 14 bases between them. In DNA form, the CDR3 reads TGTGCCAGCAACCGACTAGGTGGGGAGACCCAGTACTTC. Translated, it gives CASNRLGGETQYF.

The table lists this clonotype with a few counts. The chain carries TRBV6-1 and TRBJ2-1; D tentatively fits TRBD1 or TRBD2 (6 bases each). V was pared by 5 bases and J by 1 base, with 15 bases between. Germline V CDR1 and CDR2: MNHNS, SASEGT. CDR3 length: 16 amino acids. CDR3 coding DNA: TGTGCCAGCAGTCCCGAGGGGGGTGGTTCCTACAATGAGCAGTTCTTC. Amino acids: CASSPEGGGSYNEQFF.

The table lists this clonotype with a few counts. The chain's CDR3 is CASSALLAASTDTQYF. The CDR3 DNA sequence: TGTGCCAGCAGTGCACTACTAGCTGCGTCCACAGATACGCAGTATTTT. This sequence joins TRBV6-1 and TRBJ2-3, with D possibly being TRBD2 (6 bases). Trimming removed 4 bases at V and 2 bases at J, with 16 bases between. This CDR3 region has 16 residues. Germline V CDR1 and CDR2: MNHNS, SASEGT.